One T cell receptor beta chain is described in this entry. V was shortened by 3 bases and J by 5 bases, with 17 bases between the two germline ends. The CDR3 spans 16 residues. Germline V gene data show CDR1 as SEHNR and CDR2 as FQNEAQ (reference sequence). As processed by the authors: The authors estimated nucleated cell counts from reference gene primer amplification. The method was immunoSEQ multiplex PCR; TCRdb's version includes in-frame clones alone and lacks a portion of them. The DNA gave D and trimming, while V, J and clone size come from that table. Among fewer than 150,000 clones listed, approximately 80% were seen once. The sample is drawn from a study of blood T cell repertoires in COVID-19. Study as a whole: Sites in the United States, Italy and Spain provided acute and convalescent COVID-19 samples. In each case, the material was cDNA or gDNA derived from T cells, B-cell-depleted T cells, or PBMCs.

The source material was peripheral blood. The receptor was isolated from a human donor in a cohort sampled during active COVID-19. The chain links TRBV7-9 to TRBJ1-5; a possible D gene is TRBD1 (6 bases). The CDR3 nucleotides read TGTGCCAGCAGCTTGGGGGCAGGTATTTCGGATCAGCCCCAGCATTTT. It is translated as CASSLGAGISDQPQHF.